This entry lists 28 T cell receptor beta chains sequenced from one sample in a study of blood T cell repertoires in COVID-19. Profiling relied on immunoSEQ multiplex PCR, and the TCRdb table lists in-frame clones only, not all of them. The sample includes fewer than 350,000 clones, approximately 91% of them seen just once. Sequences were obtained from PBMCs or T cells enriched from blood (not recorded which). The receptor source for this set is a woman in her thirties or forties with acute COVID-19.

The chain is built from TRBV7-2 and TRBJ2-3; 7 bases map to TRBD2. Germline V gene data show CDR1 as SGHTA and CDR2 as FQGNSA. CDR3 length: 15 amino acids. V trimming: 1 base; J trimming: 3 bases; junction bases outside the gene matches: 4. The CDR3 sequence: CASSLGLAATDTQYF. In DNA, the CDR3 is TGTGCCAGCAGCTTAGGGCTAGCGGCTACAGATACGCAGTATTTT.

The chain is built from TRBV7-8 and TRBJ1-1, with a weak D call TRBD1 (6 bases). V was clipped by 1 base and J by 0 bases, with 12 bases between them. The length of the CDR3 is 16 residues. CDR1 is SGHVS and CDR2 is FQNEAQ in the germline V gene. In DNA, the CDR3 is TGTGCCAGCAGCTTAGGTATCGAGGGGGTGAACACTGAAGCTTTCTTT. Its protein product is CASSLGIEGVNTEAFF.

This chain uses TRBV28 with TRBJ1-1; tentative D call: TRBD1 (6 bases). V was shortened by 6 bases and J by 4 bases, with 18 bases between the two germline ends. CDR1 MDHEN and CDR2 SYDVKM come from the germline V gene. The CDR3 is made up of 15 amino acids. CDR3 sequence reads: CASRPAQGLRTEAFF. CDR3 nucleotides: TGTGCCAGCAGACCTGCACAGGGTCTGCGCACTGAAGCTTTCTTT.

This clone was detected only a few times. This CDR3 reads CASRAQGSRNSPLHF. In DNA, the CDR3 is TGTGCCAGCAGGGCACAGGGTTCTCGTAATTCACCCCTCCACTTT. The chain recombines TRBV3-1 (or the pseudogene TRBV3-2) with TRBJ1-6; D might be TRBD1 (6 bases). V dropped 6 bases and J dropped 6 bases, with 15 bases sitting between them. The CDR3 consists of 15 residues. Germline values: CDR1 LGHDT, CDR2 YNNKEL (reference sequence).

The genes are TRBV9 and TRBJ1-3, with D unclear. Trimming removed 4 bases at V and 4 bases at J, with 18 bases between. In germline, CDR1 is SGDLS, CDR2 YYNGEE. The CDR3 runs 16 residues. CDR3 residues: CASSTRFGESGNTIYF. The CDR3 DNA follows: TGTGCCAGCAGCACACGATTTGGGGAGAGCGGAAACACCATATATTTT.

Note on this clone: Compared with germline, one end of the junction differs, possibly owing to a read error. The V gene is TRBV7-2, the J gene TRBJ1-2, with 10 bases matching TRBD1. The CDR3 consists of 16 residues. CDR1 and CDR2 from the germline V gene are SGHTA and FQGNSA. CDR3: CASTLRQGAASYGYTF. CDR3 DNA: TGTGCCAGCACCTTAAGACAGGGGGCGGCCAGCTATGGCTACACCTTC.

Only one count was recorded for this clone. This sequence joins TRBV9 and TRBJ1-1, with TRBD1 matching 7 bases. J lost 0 bases, V lost 3 bases, and 5 bases had no gene match. CDR1 is SGDLS, CDR2 YYNGEE, per germline. This CDR3 contains 15 residues. The CDR3 spells CASSASDRLNTEAFF. For the CDR3, the DNA is TGTGCCAGCAGCGCATCGGACAGGTTGAACACTGAAGCTTTCTTT.

The V and J genes are TRBV30 and TRBJ1-2; D uncertain. Trimming cost V 2 bases and J 8 bases, with 15 bases left between them. The V gene's germline CDR1 is GTSNPN and CDR2 SVGIG (reference sequence). The CDR3 consists of 13 residues. The CDR3 DNA follows: TGTGCCTGGAGTACCATAGCCTCGGGGGGCTACACCTTC. This codes for CAWSTIASGGYTF.

This clone was seen a single time. The chain has TRBV12-5 and TRBJ1-1; 7 bases are shared with TRBD1. J gave up 5 bases and V 6 bases, and 6 bases lay outside the gene matches. The germline gives CDR1 LGHNT, CDR2 FRNRAP. This CDR3 is built from 13 residues. In DNA, the CDR3 is TGTGCTAGTGGCTTAGGGGGCACAACTGAAGCTTTCTTT. It codes for CASGLGGTTEAFF. The whole variable domain, filled in from reference TRBV12-5 and TRBJ1-1, reads DARVTQTPRHKVTEMGQEVTMRCQPILGHNTVFWYRQTMMQGLELLAYFRNRAPLDDSGMPKDRFSAEMPDATLATLKIQPSEPRDSAVYFCASGLGGTTEAFFGQGTRLTVV.

There are a few counts of this clone. The chain has TRBV21-1 and TRBJ1-6; TRBD1, the table's D call, lacks a check against the DNA. TRBV21-1 corresponds to a pseudogene. This CDR3 is built from 17 residues. The CDR3 bases are TGTGCCAGCAGCAAAAGTGGGACAGGGGGCCAGAATTCACCCCTCCACTTT. It yields the protein CASSKSGTGGQNSPLHF.

V and J are TRBV4-1 and TRBJ2-7; TRBD1 matches at 7 bases. CDR3 size: 16 residues. After removal of 3 bases from V and 0 bases from J, the junction contained 8 bases not matched to a gene. Germline V gene sequence: CDR1 MGHRA, CDR2 YSYEKL. CDR3 sequence reads: CASSQIHTGDSYEQYF. CDR3 DNA sequence: TGCGCCAGCAGCCAGATTCATACAGGGGACTCCTACGAGCAGTACTTC.

Only a few counts were recorded for this clone. The chain employs TRBV19 and TRBJ2-3; TRBD2 matches at 12 bases. Losses at the gene ends were 7 bases for V and 6 bases for J; bases not matched to a gene: 8. Germline V gene data show CDR1 as LNHDA and CDR2 as SQIVND (reference sequence). CDR3 size: 15 residues. CDR3 loop: CASTKLAGGVDTQYF. As DNA, the CDR3 is TGTGCCAGTACTAAACTAGCGGGAGGAGTGGATACGCAGTATTTT.

CDR3 sequence reads: CASSYSGFGNSPLHF. DNA of the CDR3: TGTGCCAGCAGTTACAGCGGGTTCGGCAATTCACCCCTCCACTTT. This chain uses TRBV6-5 with TRBJ1-6, with D unclear. CDR3 length: 15 residues. Trimming shortened V by 2 bases and J by 7 bases, and 12 bases separated the two germline ends. CDR1 is MNHEY, CDR2 SVGAGI, per germline.

This chain connects TRBV7-9 to TRBJ2-2; 11 nucleotides match TRBD2. Germline assignment: CDR1 SEHNR and CDR2 FQNEAQ (reference sequence). J was trimmed by 7 bases and V by 3 bases; bases with no gene match: 10. The CDR3 has 17 residues. The CDR3: CASSFETSGRKVGELFF. The CDR3 nucleotides are TGTGCCAGCAGCTTTGAAACTAGCGGGAGAAAGGTCGGGGAGCTGTTTTTT. Drawing the rest from reference TRBV7-9 and TRBJ2-2, the complete variable domain is DTGVSQNPRHKITKRGQNVTFRCDPISEHNRLYWYRQTLGQGPEFLTYFQNEAQLEKSRLLSDRFSAERPKGSFSTLEIQRTEQGDSAMYLCASSFETSGRKVGELFFGEGSRLTVL.

The chain joins TRBV27 to TRBJ2-7; 13 bases match TRBD2. The trim removed 3 bases at V and 4 bases at J, leaving 9 bases unmatched. This CDR3 has 17 amino acids. Germline CDR1 MNHEY, CDR2 SMNVEV (reference sequence). The CDR3 protein is CASSFQRTSGRRYEQYF. CDR3 DNA sequence: TGTGCCAGCAGTTTCCAGCGGACTAGCGGGAGACGGTACGAGCAGTACTTC.

The rearrangement links TRBV5-6 to TRBJ2-3, with 12 bases that match TRBD2. The CDR3 contains 16 residues. Trimming at V came to 3 bases and at J to 3 bases, leaving 5 bases not matched to a gene. Germline CDR1 is SGHDT and CDR2 is YYEEEE. Written as DNA, the CDR3 is TGTGCCAGCAGCTCGCCGCTAGCGGGAGGGACAGATACGCAGTATTTT. It is translated as CASSSPLAGGTDTQYF.

J is TRBJ1-5 and V is TRBV6-5; weak D call: TRBD1 (6 bases). Between the trimmed V and J ends, which lost 2 bases and 0 bases, there was a span of 11 bases. The CDR3 totals 16 residues. CDR1 MNHEY and CDR2 SVGAGI come from the germline V gene. CDR3 protein: CASSYHRTDSNQPQHF. In DNA, the CDR3 is TGTGCCAGCAGTTACCACCGGACAGATAGCAATCAGCCCCAGCATTTT.

This clone was seen a handful of times. The V and J genes are TRBV6-5 and TRBJ2-4; 8 bases agree with TRBD2. The CDR3 consists of 14 residues. Germline V gives CDR1 MNHEY, CDR2 SVGAGI. V shed 5 bases and J 6 bases; nucleotides not matched to a gene: 6. CDR3 loop: CASSPSGLGNIQYF. The CDR3 nucleotides are TGTGCCAGCAGTCCCTCGGGACTAGGAAACATTCAGTACTTC.

J is TRBJ2-7 and V is TRBV28; D gene unclear. CDR3 size: 11 residues. Trimming removed 8 bases from V and 3 bases from J, with 8 bases in between. Germline assignment: CDR1 MDHEN and CDR2 SYDVKM. CDR3 protein: CASGPIYEQYF. The CDR3 DNA reads as TGTGCCAGCGGCCCGATCTACGAGCAGTACTTC.

The genes are TRBV7-9 and TRBJ2-1; TRBD2 matches at 12 bases. The J segment lost 9 bases and the V segment lost 8 bases, leaving 8 bases of the junction unmatched. This CDR3 has 14 residues. From germline, CDR1 is SEHNR and CDR2 FQNEAQ (reference sequence). CDR3 amino acids: CASRLAGGPGEQFF. CDR3 nucleotide sequence: TGTGCCAGCCGTCTAGCGGGGGGGCCTGGTGAGCAGTTCTTC.

The sample holds one count of this clone. The chain employs TRBV7-6 and TRBJ2-5, with 11 nucleotides matching TRBD1. The trim removed 5 bases at V and 3 bases at J, leaving 5 bases unmatched. This CDR3 has 15 residues. CDR1 and CDR2 (germline): SGHVS, FNYEAQ. CDR3 amino acids: CASSLRDRGEETQYF. DNA of the CDR3: TGTGCCAGCAGCCTCCGGGACAGGGGGGAAGAGACCCAGTACTTC.

The chain employs TRBV29-1 and TRBJ1-1, with a weak D call TRBD1 (6 bases). CDR1 and CDR2 from the germline V gene are SQVTM and ANQGSEA. This CDR3 spans 13 amino acids. V was shortened by 7 bases and J by 3 bases, with 15 bases between the two germline ends. CDR3 in DNA: TGCAGCGCAACTTACAGGGTAGACACTGAAGCTTTCTTT. It is translated as CSATYRVDTEAFF.

The rearrangement joins TRBV14 to TRBJ2-7, with D unclear. The CDR3 spans 15 residues. Germline CDR1 SGHDN, CDR2 FVKESK. Trimming stripped 0 bases from V and 6 bases from J, with 15 bases between. The CDR3, as DNA: TGTGCCAGCAGCCAAGATCATGGAGTATTTGGCGAGCAGTACTTC. Translated, it gives CASSQDHGVFGEQYF. Variable domain in full (rest from reference TRBV14 and TRBJ2-7): EAGVTQFPSHSVIEKGQTVTLRCDPISGHDNLYWYRRVMGKEIKFLLHFVKESKQDESGMPNNRFLAERTGGTYSTLKVQPAELEDSGVYFCASSQDHGVFGEQYFGPGTRLTVT.

The chain has TRBV6-5 and TRBJ1-1, with D possibly matching TRBD1 (5 bases). The CDR3 has 11 amino acids. From germline, CDR1 is MNHEY and CDR2 SVGAGI. V shed 7 bases and J shed 8 bases, with 11 bases lying between them. Here the CDR3 reads CASKTGGEAFF. The CDR3 nucleotides read TGTGCCAGCAAAACGGGGGGAGAAGCTTTCTTT.

This clone was observed once. This sequence joins TRBV19 and TRBJ1-5; TRBD1 matches 11 bases. The length of the CDR3 is 16 residues. V dropped 4 bases and J dropped 2; count of bases not matched to a gene: 4. CDR1 and CDR2 from the germline V gene are LNHDA and SQIVND (reference sequence). This CDR3 is CASSTWTGGGNQPQHF. CDR3 in DNA: TGTGCCAGTAGTACCTGGACAGGGGGCGGCAATCAGCCCCAGCATTTT.

The chain is built from TRBV19 and TRBJ2-7; TRBD2 agrees at 7 bases. Germline CDR1 is LNHDA and CDR2 is SQIVND (reference sequence). V shed 5 bases and J 5 bases; nucleotides not matched to a gene: 12. This CDR3 contains 15 residues. The CDR3 here is CASSPGPGGLDEQYF. CDR3 coding DNA: TGTGCCAGTAGTCCCGGACCCGGGGGGTTGGACGAGCAGTACTTC.

The chain joins TRBV7-9 to TRBJ1-2; no clear D gene. This CDR3 has 16 amino acids. Germline values: CDR1 SEHNR, CDR2 FQNEAQ (reference sequence). The germline V and J ends were trimmed by 6 bases and 7 bases, with 24 bases remaining between them. The CDR3 region is CASSKSYLPGQGGYTF. CDR3 nucleotides: TGTGCCAGCAGTAAATCTTACCTTCCAGGTCAAGGTGGCTACACCTTC.

This clone was detected only once. V is TRBV18 and J is TRBJ1-6; D gene ambiguous. With 5 bases removed from V and 5 bases from J, the gap between germline ends came to 7 bases. The CDR3 runs 13 residues. Per germline, CDR1 KGHSH and CDR2 LQKENI. The CDR3 here is CASSSSHNSPLHF. The CDR3 DNA reads TGTGCCAGCTCATCTTCCCATAATTCACCCCTCCACTTT.